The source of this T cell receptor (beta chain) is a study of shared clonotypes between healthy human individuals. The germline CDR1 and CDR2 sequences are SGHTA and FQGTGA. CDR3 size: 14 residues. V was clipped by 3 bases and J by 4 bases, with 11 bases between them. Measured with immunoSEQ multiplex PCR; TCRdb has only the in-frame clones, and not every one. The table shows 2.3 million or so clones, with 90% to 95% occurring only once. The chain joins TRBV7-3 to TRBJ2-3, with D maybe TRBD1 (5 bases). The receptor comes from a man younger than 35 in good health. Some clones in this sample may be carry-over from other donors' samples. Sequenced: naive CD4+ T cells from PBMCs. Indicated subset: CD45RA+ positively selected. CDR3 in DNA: TGTGCCAGCAGCTTGGGGCAGCCAGCAGATACGCAGTATTTT. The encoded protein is CASSLGQPADTQYF.